This record looks at one T cell receptor beta chain sequence and its context. Its antigen is undetermined. The data belong to a study of OX40 agonist ivuxolimab in advanced cancers. Study findings and constraints: Which antigen the expanded peripheral T cells recognized is unknown.

Assay used: immunoSEQ multiplex PCR; TCRdb lists only in-frame clones, some missing. This sample carries around 30,000 clones, 80% to 85% of them seen once, and the ten largest clones take approximately 21%. The length of the CDR3 is 15 residues. Germline V gene sequence: CDR1 LNHNV, CDR2 YYDKDF (reference sequence). Trimming took off 5 bases at V and 3 bases at J, with 14 bases between the two ends. The genes are TRBV15 and TRBJ1-5, with a tentative D call TRBD1 (5 bases). The origin of this receptor is an adult with an advanced solid tumor such as melanoma, head and neck, liver or kidney cancer. The source was CD4+ or CD8+ T cells sorted from blood, collected in a trial of the OX40 agonist ivuxolimab. The CDR3 loop is CATSYRRGDNQPQHF. CDR3 coding DNA: TGTGCCACCAGCTATAGGAGGGGCGACAATCAGCCCCAGCATTTT.